This T cell receptor beta chain was identified during a study of spatial heterogeneity in lung cancer. At the level of the study: TCR and UMI combinations that were unique each appeared, on average, more than ten times in raw reads.

Trimming took off 4 bases at V and 8 bases at J, with 14 bases between the two ends. The CDR3 runs to 14 residues. The germline gives CDR1 SNHLY, CDR2 FYNNEI. TCRdb independently ran MiXCR on the 5' RACE reads; one entry per CDR3 protein. The repertoire consists of tens of thousands of distinct CDR3 sequences, with 12% occurring once and the leading ten covering around 32%. Time point reported: blood at routine non-recurrence follow-up after resection. The V and J genes are TRBV2 and TRBJ1-4; no clear D gene. The sequence was collected from a male donor with early-stage non-small cell lung cancer. This material consisted of PBMCs, taken at follow-up. In DNA form, the CDR3 reads TGTGCCAGCAGTGTTAAGTGGCTCGGGGAAAAACTGTTTTTT. Amino acids: CASSVKWLGEKLFF.